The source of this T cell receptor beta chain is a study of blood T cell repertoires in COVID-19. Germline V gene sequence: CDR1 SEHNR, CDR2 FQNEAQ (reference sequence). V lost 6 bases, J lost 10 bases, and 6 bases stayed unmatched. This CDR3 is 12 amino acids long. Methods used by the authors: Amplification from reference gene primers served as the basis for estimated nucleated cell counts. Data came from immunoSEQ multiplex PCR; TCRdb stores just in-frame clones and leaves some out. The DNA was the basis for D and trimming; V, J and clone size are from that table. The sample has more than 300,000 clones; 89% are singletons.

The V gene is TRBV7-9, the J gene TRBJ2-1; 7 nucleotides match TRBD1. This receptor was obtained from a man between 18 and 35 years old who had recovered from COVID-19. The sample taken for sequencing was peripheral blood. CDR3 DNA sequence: TGTGCCAGCAGAATAACAGGGGTCGAGCAGTTCTTC. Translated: CASRITGVEQFF.